This is a list of T cell receptor beta chains from one sample in a study of spatial heterogeneity in lung cancer. TCRdb analysed the 5' RACE reads with MiXCR anew, one entry per CDR3 protein. The top ten clones hold roughly a tenth of a sample with a few thousand distinct CDR3 sequences, 16% of them seen once. The sample was lung tumor tissue, taken at surgery. These receptors came from a male donor with early-stage non-small cell lung cancer. CDR3s include the opening cysteine and the closing phenylalanine or tryptophan. The D gene is left open where the match is weak. Clone size is not always given. Where it is, it says once, few, many or a class for expanded clones.

v_gene,j_gene,abundance,d_gene,CDR3aa
TRBV6-2/TRBV6-3,TRBJ2-3,medium-sized,TRBD2,CASSYGTSGRTDTQYF
TRBV28,TRBJ2-3,medium-sized,TRBD1,CATGWTGQGADTQYF
TRBV6-6,TRBJ1-6,medium-sized,TRBD1,CASRPGQGNNSPLHF
TRBV5-1,TRBJ1-5,few,.,CASSPDSSNQPQHF
TRBV28,TRBJ2-4,.,.,CAAGAKNIQYF
TRBV7-2,TRBJ2-2,medium-sized,.,CASRPPGVLGELFF
TRBV27,TRBJ2-1,medium-sized,.,CASRADNTYNEQFF
TRBV27,TRBJ1-5,medium-sized,TRBD1,CASSLWQGAGQPQHF
TRBV28,TRBJ2-7,many,TRBD2,CASSPVTSGLFYEQYF
TRBV28,TRBJ2-7,medium-sized,.,CASFGAGSSYEQYF
TRBV2,TRBJ1-1,.,.,CASKVPDSLNTEAFF
TRBV4-3,TRBJ1-2,once,.,CASSQVSPVVPDIKRFYGYTF
TRBV20-1,TRBJ2-1,medium-sized,.,CSARGQDPSYF
TRBV7-2,TRBJ2-7,medium-sized,.,CASSLGATGAYEQYF
TRBV7-9,TRBJ1-3,medium-sized,TRBD1,CASSSWTGGMGNTIYF
TRBV28,TRBJ1-6,.,.,CASTNPRGPLHF
TRBV6-1,TRBJ1-4,medium-sized,TRBD1,CASSEPGQGAEKLFF
TRBV20-1,TRBJ1-1,medium-sized,.,CSATTWGTEAFF
TRBV4-1,TRBJ2-3,.,TRBD2,CASSQGLAGRDTQYF
TRBV7-3,TRBJ2-2,medium-sized,TRBD2,CASSSGGSNTGELFF
TRBV7-2,TRBJ2-7,.,TRBD2,CASSFLTSGSYEQYF
TRBV29-1,TRBJ2-1,medium-sized,.,CSVDALSSYNEQFF
TRBV5-4,TRBJ2-2,.,TRBD1,CASSPQGGTNTGELFF
TRBV20-1,TRBJ2-1,medium-sized,.,CSARDQGEQFF
TRBV5-1,TRBJ1-2,medium-sized,.,CASRADSYGSYTF
TRBV7-9,TRBJ2-1,.,TRBD1,CASSLSQGADNEQFF
TRBV7-8,TRBJ2-5,large,TRBD1,CASSPRGQAARTQYF
TRBV11-2,TRBJ2-7,medium-sized,TRBD2,CASSTPGGTYWREVNEQYF
TRBV7-2,TRBJ2-5,.,.,CASSFGRTETQYF
TRBV7-2,TRBJ2-5,.,TRBD2,CASSYPSGRSEETQYF